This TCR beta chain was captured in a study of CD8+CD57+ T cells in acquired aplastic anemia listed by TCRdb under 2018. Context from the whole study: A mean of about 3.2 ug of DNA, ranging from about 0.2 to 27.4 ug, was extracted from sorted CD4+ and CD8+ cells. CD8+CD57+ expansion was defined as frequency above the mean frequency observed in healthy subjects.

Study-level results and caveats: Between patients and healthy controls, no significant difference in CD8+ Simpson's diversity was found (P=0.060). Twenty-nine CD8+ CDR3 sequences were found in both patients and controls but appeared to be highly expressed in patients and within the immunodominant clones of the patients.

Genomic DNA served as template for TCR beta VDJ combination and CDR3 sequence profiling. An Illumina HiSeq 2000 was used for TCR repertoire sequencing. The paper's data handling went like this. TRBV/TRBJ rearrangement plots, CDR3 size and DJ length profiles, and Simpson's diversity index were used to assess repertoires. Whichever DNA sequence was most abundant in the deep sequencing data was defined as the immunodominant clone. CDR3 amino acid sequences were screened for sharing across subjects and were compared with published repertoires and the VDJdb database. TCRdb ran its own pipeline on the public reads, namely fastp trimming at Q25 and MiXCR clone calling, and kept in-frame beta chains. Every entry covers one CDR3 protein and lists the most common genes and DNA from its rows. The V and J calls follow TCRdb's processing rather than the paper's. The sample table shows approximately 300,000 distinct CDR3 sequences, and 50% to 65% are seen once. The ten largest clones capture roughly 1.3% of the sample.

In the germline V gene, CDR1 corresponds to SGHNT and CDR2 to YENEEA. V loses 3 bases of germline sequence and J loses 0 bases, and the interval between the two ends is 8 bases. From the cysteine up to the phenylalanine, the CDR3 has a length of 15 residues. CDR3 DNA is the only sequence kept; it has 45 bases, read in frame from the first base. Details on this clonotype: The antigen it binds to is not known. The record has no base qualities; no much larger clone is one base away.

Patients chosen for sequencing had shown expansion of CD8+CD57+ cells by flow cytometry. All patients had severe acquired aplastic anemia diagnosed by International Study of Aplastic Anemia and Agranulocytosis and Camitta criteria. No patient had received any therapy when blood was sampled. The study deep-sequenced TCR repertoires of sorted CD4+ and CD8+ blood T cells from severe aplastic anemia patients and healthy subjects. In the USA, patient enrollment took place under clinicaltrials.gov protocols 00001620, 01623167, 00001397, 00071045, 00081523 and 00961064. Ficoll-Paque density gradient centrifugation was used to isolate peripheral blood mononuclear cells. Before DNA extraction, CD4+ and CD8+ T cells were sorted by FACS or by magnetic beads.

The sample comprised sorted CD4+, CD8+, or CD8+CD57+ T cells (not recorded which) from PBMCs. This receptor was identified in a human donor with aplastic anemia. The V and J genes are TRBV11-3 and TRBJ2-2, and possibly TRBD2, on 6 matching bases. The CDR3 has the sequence CASSFRDSNTGELFF. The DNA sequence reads TGTGCCAGCAGCTTCCGGGACTCGAACACCGGGGAGCTGTTTTTT.